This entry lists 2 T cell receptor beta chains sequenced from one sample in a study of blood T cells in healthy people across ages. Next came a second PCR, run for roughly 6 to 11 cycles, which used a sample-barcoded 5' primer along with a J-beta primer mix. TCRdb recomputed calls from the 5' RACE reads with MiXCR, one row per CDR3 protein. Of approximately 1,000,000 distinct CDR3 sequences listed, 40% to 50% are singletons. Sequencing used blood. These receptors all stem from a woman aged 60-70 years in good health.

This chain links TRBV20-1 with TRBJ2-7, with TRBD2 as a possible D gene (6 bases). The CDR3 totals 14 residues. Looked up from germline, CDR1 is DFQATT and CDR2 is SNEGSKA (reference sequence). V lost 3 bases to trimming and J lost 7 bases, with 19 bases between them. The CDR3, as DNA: TGCAGTGCTAGGGGGACTGGTACCTACAATGAGCAGTACTTC. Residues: CSARGTGTYNEQYF.

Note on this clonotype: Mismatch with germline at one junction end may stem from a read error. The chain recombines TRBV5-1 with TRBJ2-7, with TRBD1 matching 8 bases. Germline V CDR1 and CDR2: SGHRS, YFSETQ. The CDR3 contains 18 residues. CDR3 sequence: CTSSFRPTGASSSYEQYF. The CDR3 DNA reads TGCACCAGCAGCTTCCGACCGACAGGGGCATCCTCCTCCTACGAGCAGTACTTC.